Shown below are 14 T cell receptor beta chains from a single sample sequenced in a study of blood T cell repertoires in COVID-19. The repertoire was sequenced with immunoSEQ multiplex PCR; TCRdb's copy has only in-frame clones and lacks some. Of some 160,000 clones listed, approximately 86% are singletons. Sequencing input: peripheral blood. These receptors were taken from a woman older than 75 with COVID-19, enrolled during active disease.

The chain couples TRBV7-2 to TRBJ2-3, with TRBD2 matching 12 bases. This CDR3 has 15 residues. J lost 4 bases, V lost 5 bases, and 4 bases had no gene match. Germline values: CDR1 SGHTA, CDR2 FQGNSA. The CDR3 protein is CASSRGLAGADTQYF. As DNA, the CDR3 is TGTGCCAGCAGCCGGGGACTAGCGGGCGCAGATACGCAGTATTTT.

This chain links TRBV6-2 or TRBV6-3 with TRBJ1-5; D may be TRBD1 (5 bases). The CDR3 totals 15 residues. Germline assignment: CDR1 MNHEY and CDR2 SVGEGT. With 4 bases removed from V and 6 bases from J, the gap between germline ends came to 16 bases. The CDR3: CASSSSQAGRQPQHF. For the CDR3, the DNA is TGTGCCAGCAGTTCCTCACAGGCTGGACGTCAGCCCCAGCATTTT.

To note about this clone: This sample includes further DNA sequences coding for the same CDR3. CDR3: CASSETGNSPLHF. CDR3 nucleotides: TGTGCCAGCAGCGAGACAGGGAATTCACCCCTCCACTTT. The V and J genes are TRBV9 and TRBJ1-6, with TRBD1 identical over 7 bases. The CDR3 is 13 amino acids. Germline CDR1 reads SGDLS; CDR2 reads YYNGEE. Trimming took 3 bases from V and 7 from J; bases not matched to a gene: 1.

This clone was picked up a small number of times. DNA for the CDR3: TGTGCCAGCTCACCCCCCGTTTTTGCAGAACCTAACTATGGCTACACCTTC. It translates to CASSPPVFAEPNYGYTF. The gene calls are TRBV18 and TRBJ1-2; D is uncertain. The V gene's germline CDR1 is KGHSH and CDR2 LQKENI. The V gene lost 3 bases and the J gene lost 0 bases, with 17 bases spanning the gap. The length of the CDR3 is 17 residues.

The chain is built from TRBV7-2 and TRBJ2-1; D is possibly TRBD1 (6 bases). Germline lookup yields CDR1 SGHTA and CDR2 FQGNSA. Trimming left V 0 bases short and J 7 bases short, with 10 bases between. This CDR3 spans 14 amino acids. The DNA for the CDR3 is TGTGCCAGCAGCTTAGCGGTCAGGGGTAATGAGCAGTTCTTC. This codes for CASSLAVRGNEQFF.

The chain uses TRBV10-3 and TRBJ2-5; TRBD2 is a possible D gene (6 bases). The CDR3 sequence is 16 residues long. The V end lost 1 base, the J end lost 4 bases, and 16 bases lay between the germline ends. CDR1 ENHRY and CDR2 SYGVKD come from the germline V gene. This chain's CDR3 is CAISELGGESRETQYF. The DNA for the CDR3 is TGTGCCATCAGTGAGTTGGGGGGTGAGAGTAGAGAGACCCAGTACTTC.

The genes are TRBV29-1 and TRBJ1-2, with D hard to call. With 3 bases removed from V and 8 bases from J, the gap between germline ends came to 16 bases. The CDR3 spans 13 residues. Germline values: CDR1 SQVTM, CDR2 ANQGSEA. The CDR3 region is CSVEVHGGQGYTF. Here the CDR3 DNA reads TGCAGCGTTGAGGTGCACGGAGGCCAGGGCTACACCTTC. The full variable domain, in which reference TRBV29-1 and TRBJ1-2 provide the parts outside the CDR3, is SAVISQKPSRDICQRGTSLTIQCQVDSQVTMMFWYRQQPGQSLTLIATANQGSEATYESGFVIDKFPISRPNLTFSTLTVSNMSPEDSSIYLCSVEVHGGQGYTFGSGTRLTVV.

This rearrangement joins TRBV7-9 to TRBJ2-1, with TRBD2 identical over 13 bases. Germline trimming cut 0 bases from V and 2 bases from J; bases unmatched to any gene: 1. The CDR3 consists of 17 residues. Germline-derived CDR1 and CDR2 are SEHNR and FQNEAQ (reference sequence). The CDR3 coding sequence is TGTGCCAGCAGCTTAGCTGGGACTAGCGGGGCCTACAATGAGCAGTTCTTC. Amino acid sequence: CASSLAGTSGAYNEQFF.

This clone came up once. The CDR3 bases are TGTGCCAGCGATAATACGGTAGACACTGAAGCTTTCTTT. Its protein is CASDNTVDTEAFF. This chain uses TRBV28 with TRBJ1-1; D remains unclear. Looked up from germline, CDR1 is MDHEN and CDR2 is SYDVKM. Trimming removed 8 bases from V and 3 bases from J, with 13 bases in between. The CDR3 is 13 amino acids.

This chain joins TRBV28 and TRBJ1-3; D gene uncertain. Germline CDR1 is MDHEN and CDR2 is SYDVKM. V gave up 5 bases and J gave up 4 bases, with 6 bases separating them. The CDR3 totals 12 residues. CDR3 in amino acids: CASSVQGNTIYF. The CDR3 region has the DNA TGTGCCAGCAGTGTACAGGGAAACACCATATATTTT.

The chain has TRBV11-3 and TRBJ2-1; 13 nucleotides line up with TRBD2. Trimming took 5 bases from V and 6 from J; bases not matched to a gene: 7. The CDR3 sequence is 16 residues long. Germline CDR1 and CDR2: SGHNT and YENEEA. CDR3 DNA sequence: TGTGCCAGCAGCCGGGGACTAGCGGGGCCTCCCAATGAGCAGTTCTTC. Its protein product is CASSRGLAGPPNEQFF.

The genes are TRBV6-2 or TRBV6-3 and TRBJ2-5, with 9 bases that match TRBD1. Unmatched junction bases numbered 7, after V lost 6 bases and J lost 5 bases. The CDR3 spans 14 residues. Germline CDR1 and CDR2: MNHEY and SVGEGT. DNA of the CDR3: TGTGCCAGCAGCCGGGACAGGGAATACGAGACCCAGTACTTC. It yields the protein CASSRDREYETQYF.

The V gene is TRBV5-4, the J gene TRBJ1-1; TRBD1 matches at 8 bases. The CDR3 is 15 residues long. V trimming: 6 bases; J trimming: 0 bases; junction bases outside the gene matches: 7. CDR1 SGHNT and CDR2 YYREEE come from the germline V gene (reference sequence). The CDR3 DNA follows: TGTGCCAGCAACCCAGGGGGCAACATGAACACTGAAGCTTTCTTT. Translation gives CASNPGGNMNTEAFF.

The J gene is TRBJ2-1, the V gene TRBV5-4; TRBD1 matches at 7 bases. Germline V gene sequence: CDR1 SGHNT, CDR2 YYREEE (reference sequence). V was pared by 6 bases and J by 2 bases, with 5 bases of the junction left unmatched. The length of the CDR3 is 14 residues. The CDR3 bases are TGTGCCAGCACCCCGACAGGGACCTACAATGAGCAGTTCTTC. Its translation is CASTPTGTYNEQFF.